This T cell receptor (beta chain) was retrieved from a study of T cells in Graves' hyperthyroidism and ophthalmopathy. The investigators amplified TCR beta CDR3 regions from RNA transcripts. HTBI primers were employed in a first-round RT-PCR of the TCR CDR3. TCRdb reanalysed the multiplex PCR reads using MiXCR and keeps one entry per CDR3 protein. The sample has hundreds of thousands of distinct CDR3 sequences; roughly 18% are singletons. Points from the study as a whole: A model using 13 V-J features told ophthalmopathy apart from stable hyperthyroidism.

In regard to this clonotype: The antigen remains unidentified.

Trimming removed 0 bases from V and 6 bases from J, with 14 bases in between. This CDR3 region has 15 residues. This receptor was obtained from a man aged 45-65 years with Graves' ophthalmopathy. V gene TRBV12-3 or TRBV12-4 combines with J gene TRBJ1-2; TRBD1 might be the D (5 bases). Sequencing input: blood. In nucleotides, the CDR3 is TGTGCCAGCAGTTTAGCGACCGTTGCAGGGAATGGCTACACCTTC. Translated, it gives CASSLATVAGNGYTF.